The present T cell receptor (beta chain) was sequenced within a study of cytomegalovirus exposure and HLA in healthy donors. Vbeta (60) and Jbeta (13) primers were used in the PCR. The method was immunoSEQ multiplex PCR; TCRdb's version includes in-frame clones alone and lacks a portion of them. The sample lists about 130,000 clones; about three quarters were seen once. Study-wide findings and caveats: Researchers reported in a later analysis that a missense DCLRE1C variant was tied to TCR beta V- and J-gene trimming. A later analysis found most CMV-associated TCR beta chains apparently HLA-restricted.

This CDR3 region has 14 residues. Germline V lookup: CDR1 MGHDK, CDR2 SYGVNS. V lost 5 bases, J lost 5 bases, and 7 bases stayed unmatched. A few counts support this clone. The antigen is unknown. This chain links TRBV25-1 with TRBJ1-2; TRBD1 agrees at 8 bases. The receptor comes from a human donor in good health. Source material: PBMCs. This chain's CDR3 is CASSKGQGEYGYTF. The CDR3 DNA is TGTGCCAGCAGTAAAGGACAGGGAGAGTATGGCTACACCTTC.